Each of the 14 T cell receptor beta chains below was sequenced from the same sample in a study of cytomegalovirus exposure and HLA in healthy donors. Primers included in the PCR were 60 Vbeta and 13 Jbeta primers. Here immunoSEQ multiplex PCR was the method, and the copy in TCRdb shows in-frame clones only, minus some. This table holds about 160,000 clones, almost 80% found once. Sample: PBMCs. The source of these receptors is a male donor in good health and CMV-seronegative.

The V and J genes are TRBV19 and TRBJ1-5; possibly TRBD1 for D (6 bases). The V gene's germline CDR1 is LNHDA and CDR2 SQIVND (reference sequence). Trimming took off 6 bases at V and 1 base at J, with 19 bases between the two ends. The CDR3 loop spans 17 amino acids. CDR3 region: CASSRVGRGESNQPQHF. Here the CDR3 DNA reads TGTGCCAGTAGCCGCGTGGGCAGGGGAGAAAGCAATCAGCCCCAGCATTTT.

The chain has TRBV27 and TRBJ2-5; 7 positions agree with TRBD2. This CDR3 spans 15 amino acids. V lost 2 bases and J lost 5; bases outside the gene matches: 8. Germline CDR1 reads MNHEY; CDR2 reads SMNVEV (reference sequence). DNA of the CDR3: TGTGCCAGCAGTTTACGGGGGAGGGTGTGGGAGACCCAGTACTTC. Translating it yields CASSLRGRVWETQYF.

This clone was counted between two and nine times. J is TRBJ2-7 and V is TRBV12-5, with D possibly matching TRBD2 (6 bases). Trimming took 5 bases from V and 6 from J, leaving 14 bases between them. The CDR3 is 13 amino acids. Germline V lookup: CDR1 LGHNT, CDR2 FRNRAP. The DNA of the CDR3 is TGTGCTAGTGGTCCCGACGGGGGAGCCGAGCAGTACTTC. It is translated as CASGPDGGAEQYF.

Written as DNA, the CDR3 is TGCAGCGTTGAAGGACTAGCGGGCGGCACCGGGGAGCTGTTTTTT. This encodes CSVEGLAGGTGELFF. V gene TRBV29-1 combines with J gene TRBJ2-2, with 10 bases lining up with TRBD2. The V segment lost 1 base and the J segment 4 bases; nucleotides outside the gene matches: 3. The CDR3 consists of 15 residues. Germline loops: CDR1 SQVTM, CDR2 ANQGSEA.

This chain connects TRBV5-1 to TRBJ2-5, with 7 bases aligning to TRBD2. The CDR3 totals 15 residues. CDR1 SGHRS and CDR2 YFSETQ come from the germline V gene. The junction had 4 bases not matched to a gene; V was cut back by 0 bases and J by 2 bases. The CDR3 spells CASSLAPGGQETQYF. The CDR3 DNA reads TGCGCCAGCAGCTTGGCGCCGGGGGGACAAGAGACCCAGTACTTC.

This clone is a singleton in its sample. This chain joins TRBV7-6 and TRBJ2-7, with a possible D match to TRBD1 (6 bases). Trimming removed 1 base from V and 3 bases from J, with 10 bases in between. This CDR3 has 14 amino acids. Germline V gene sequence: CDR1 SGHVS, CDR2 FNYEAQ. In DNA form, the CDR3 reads TGTGCCAGCAGCTTAGGAGGGGGTAACTACGAGCAGTACTTC. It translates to CASSLGGGNYEQYF. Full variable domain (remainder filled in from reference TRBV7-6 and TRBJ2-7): GAGVSQSPRYKVTKRGQDVALRCDPISGHVSLYWYRQALGQGPEFLTYFNYEAQQDKSGLPNDRFSAERPEGSISTLTIQRTEQRDSAMYRCASSLGGGNYEQYFGPGTRLTVT.

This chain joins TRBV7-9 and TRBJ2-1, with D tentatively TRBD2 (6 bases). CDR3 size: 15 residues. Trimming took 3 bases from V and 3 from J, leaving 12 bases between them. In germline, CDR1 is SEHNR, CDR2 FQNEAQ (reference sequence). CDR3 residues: CASSFTRLDYNEQFF. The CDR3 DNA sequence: TGTGCCAGCAGCTTTACTAGACTAGACTACAATGAGCAGTTCTTC. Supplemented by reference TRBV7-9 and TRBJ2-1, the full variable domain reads DTGVSQNPRHKITKRGQNVTFRCDPISEHNRLYWYRQTLGQGPEFLTYFQNEAQLEKSRLLSDRFSAERPKGSFSTLEIQRTEQGDSAMYLCASSFTRLDYNEQFFGPGTRLTVL.

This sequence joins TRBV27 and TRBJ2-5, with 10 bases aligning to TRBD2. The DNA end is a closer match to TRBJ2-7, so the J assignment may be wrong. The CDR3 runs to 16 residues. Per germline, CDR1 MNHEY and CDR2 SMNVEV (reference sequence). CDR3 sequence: CASSLSRTSGAYEQYF. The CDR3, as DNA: TGTGCCAGCAGTTTATCGCGGACTAGCGGTGCCTACGAGCAGTACTTC.

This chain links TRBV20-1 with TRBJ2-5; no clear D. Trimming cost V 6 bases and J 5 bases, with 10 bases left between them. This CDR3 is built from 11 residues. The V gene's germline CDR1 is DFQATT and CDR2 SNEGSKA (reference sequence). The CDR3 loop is CSASVLETQYF. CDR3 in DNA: TGCAGTGCGTCGGTCCTCGAGACCCAGTACTTC.

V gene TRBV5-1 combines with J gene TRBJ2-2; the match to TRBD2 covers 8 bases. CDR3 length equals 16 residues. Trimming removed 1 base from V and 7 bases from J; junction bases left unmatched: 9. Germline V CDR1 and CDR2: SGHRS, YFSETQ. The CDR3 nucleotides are TGCGCCAGCAGCTTGTCCCAGCGGGGGTCGGTCGGGGAGCTGTTTTTT. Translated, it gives CASSLSQRGSVGELFF.

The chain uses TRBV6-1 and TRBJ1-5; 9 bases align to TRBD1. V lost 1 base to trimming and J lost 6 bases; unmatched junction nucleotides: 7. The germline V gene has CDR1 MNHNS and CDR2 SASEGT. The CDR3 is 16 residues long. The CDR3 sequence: CASSEGQGEGGQPQHF. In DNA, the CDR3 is TGTGCCAGCAGTGAAGGACAGGGGGAGGGCGGTCAGCCCCAGCATTTT.

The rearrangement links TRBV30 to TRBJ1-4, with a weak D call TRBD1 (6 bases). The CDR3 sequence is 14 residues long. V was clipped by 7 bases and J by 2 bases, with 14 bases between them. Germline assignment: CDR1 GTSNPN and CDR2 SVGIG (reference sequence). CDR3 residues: CASRYRATNEKLFF. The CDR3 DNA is TGTGCCTCCCGGTACAGGGCCACTAATGAAAAACTGTTTTTT.

The CDR3 is CASSQAAGENTEAFF. The CDR3 DNA follows: TGTGCCAGCAGCCAAGCGGCGGGAGAAAACACTGAAGCTTTCTTT. This chain links TRBV4-2 with TRBJ1-1; D gene unclear. In germline, CDR1 is LGHNA, CDR2 YNFKEQ. Trimming stripped 1 base from V and 2 bases from J, with 11 bases between. The length of the CDR3 is 15 residues.

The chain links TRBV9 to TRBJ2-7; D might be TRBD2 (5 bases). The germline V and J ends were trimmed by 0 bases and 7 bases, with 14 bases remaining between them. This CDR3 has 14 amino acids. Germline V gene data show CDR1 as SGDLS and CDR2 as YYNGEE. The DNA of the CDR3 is TGTGCCAGCAGCGTAGCGGTGGAGGCGAGGGAGCAGTACTTC. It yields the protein CASSVAVEAREQYF.